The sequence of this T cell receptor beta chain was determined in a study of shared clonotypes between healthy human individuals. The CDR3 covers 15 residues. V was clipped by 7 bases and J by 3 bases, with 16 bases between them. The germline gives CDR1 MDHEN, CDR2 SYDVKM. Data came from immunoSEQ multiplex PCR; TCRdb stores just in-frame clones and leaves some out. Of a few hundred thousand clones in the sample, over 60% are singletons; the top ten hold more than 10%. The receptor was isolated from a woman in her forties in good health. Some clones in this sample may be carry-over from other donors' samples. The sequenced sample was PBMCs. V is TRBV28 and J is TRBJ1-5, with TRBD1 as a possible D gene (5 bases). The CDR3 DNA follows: TGTGCCAGCAACTCTCGCCGGGGCGCCAATCAGCCCCAGCATTTT. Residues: CASNSRRGANQPQHF.